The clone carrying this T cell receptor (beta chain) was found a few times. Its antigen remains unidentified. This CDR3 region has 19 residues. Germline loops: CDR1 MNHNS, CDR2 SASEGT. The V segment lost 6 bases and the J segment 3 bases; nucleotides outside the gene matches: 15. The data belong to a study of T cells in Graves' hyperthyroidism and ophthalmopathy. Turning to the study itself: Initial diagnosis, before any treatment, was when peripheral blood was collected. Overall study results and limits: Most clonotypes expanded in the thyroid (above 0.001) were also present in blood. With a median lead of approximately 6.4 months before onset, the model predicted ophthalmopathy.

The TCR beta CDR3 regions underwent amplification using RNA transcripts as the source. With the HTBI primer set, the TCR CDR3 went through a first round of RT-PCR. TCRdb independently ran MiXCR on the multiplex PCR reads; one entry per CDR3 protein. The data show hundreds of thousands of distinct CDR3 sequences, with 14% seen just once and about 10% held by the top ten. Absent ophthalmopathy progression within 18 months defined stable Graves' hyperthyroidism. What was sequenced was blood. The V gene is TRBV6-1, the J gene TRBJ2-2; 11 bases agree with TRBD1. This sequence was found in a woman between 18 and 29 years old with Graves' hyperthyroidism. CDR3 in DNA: TGTGCCAGCAGCTCCTCCGGGACAGGGGGGGGGAAGTACACCGGGGAGCTGTTTTTT. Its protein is CASSSSGTGGGKYTGELFF.